The 12 T cell receptor beta chains below all came from one sample that was sequenced in a study of T cells in Graves' hyperthyroidism and ophthalmopathy. RNA transcripts yielded amplified TCR beta CDR3 regions. The HTBI primer set served for first-round RT-PCR of the TCR CDR3. Each CDR3 protein is one row after TCRdb ran MiXCR on the multiplex PCR reads. The sample shows roughly 570,000 distinct CDR3 sequences, roughly 14% of them seen only once. The sample comprised blood. These receptors were collected from a woman in her 30s with Graves' hyperthyroidism.

Concerning this clonotype itself: An end of the junction differs from the germline gene, which may be a read error. The chain uses TRBV10-3 and TRBJ2-1; the D gene is possibly TRBD1 (5 bases). CDR1 is ENHRY, CDR2 SYGVKD, per germline. CDR3 length equals 15 residues. The CDR3 coding sequence is TGTGCCATCACCCTCGGTCAGGGAACTTTCGATGAGCGGTTCTTC. Translating it yields CAITLGQGTFDERFF.

This clonotype has a count of ten or more. The V call is TRBV20-1, the J call TRBJ2-7, with 7 bases identical to TRBD1. From germline, CDR1 is DFQATT and CDR2 SNEGSKA (reference sequence). The ends lost 5 bases at V and 0 bases at J; junction bases unmatched: 10. This CDR3 has 15 amino acids. The CDR3, as DNA: TGCAGTGCTCTATCGGACAGGTGGAGCTCCTACGAGCAGTACTTC. Translating it yields CSALSDRWSSYEQYF.

This clonotype showed up many times. V is TRBV2 and J is TRBJ2-5; D unclear. V lost 1 base and J lost 2, with 11 bases in between. The CDR3 extends over 15 amino acids. Germline CDR1 SNHLY, CDR2 FYNNEI. Here the CDR3 reads CASSEGQITQETQYF. CDR3 nucleotides: TGTGCCAGCAGTGAAGGACAAATTACACAAGAGACCCAGTACTTC. Together with reference TRBV2 and TRBJ2-5, the CDR3 gives the full variable domain: EPEVTQTPSHQVTQMGQEVILRCVPISNHLYFYWYRQILGQKVEFLVSFYNNEISEKSEIFDDQFSVERPDGSNFTLKIRSTKLEDSAMYFCASSEGQITQETQYFGPGTRLLVL.

This clonotype showed up many times. The rearrangement links TRBV2 to TRBJ1-2; 11 bases agree with TRBD1. Looked up from germline, CDR1 is SNHLY and CDR2 is FYNNEI. Losses at the gene ends were 6 bases for V and 7 bases for J; bases not matched to a gene: 7. This CDR3 contains 14 residues. The CDR3 loop is CASSGDRGIGGYTF. CDR3 in DNA: TGTGCCAGCAGCGGGGACAGGGGGATAGGTGGCTACACCTTC.

The chain combines TRBV30 with TRBJ2-2, with D perhaps matching TRBD2 (6 bases). The CDR3 spans 14 residues. V was pared by 3 bases and J by 1 base, with 9 bases between. In germline, CDR1 is GTSNPN, CDR2 SVGIG (reference sequence). The CDR3 spells CAWRVSGNTGELFF. CDR3 bases: TGTGCCTGGAGGGTTAGCGGGAACACCGGGGAGCTGTTTTTT. The variable domain in full, with the rest retrieved from reference TRBV30 and TRBJ2-2, is SQTIHQWPATLVQPVGSPLSLECTVEGTSNPNLYWYRQAAGRGLQLLFYSVGIGQISSEVPQNLSASRPQDRQFILSSKKLLLSDSGFYLCAWRVSGNTGELFFGEGSRLTVL.

There are a few counts of this clonotype. The chain carries TRBV5-4 and TRBJ2-2; D assignment may be TRBD1 or TRBD2 (5 bases each). The CDR3 spans 18 residues. Trimming shortened V by 0 bases and J by 6 bases, and 21 bases separated the two germline ends. The V gene's germline CDR1 is SGHNT and CDR2 YYREEE (reference sequence). This CDR3 is CASSLGQGGWTRPGELFF. In nucleotides, the CDR3 is TGTGCCAGCAGCTTGGGGCAGGGCGGGTGGACGAGGCCCGGGGAGCTGTTTTTT.

This clonotype was detected ten times or more. This rearrangement joins TRBV7-8 to TRBJ2-7; D is unclear. The CDR3 covers 11 residues. The germline V gene encodes CDR1 SGHVS and CDR2 FQNEAQ. Trimming cost V 2 bases and J 5 bases, with 4 bases left between them. The CDR3 nucleotides are TGTGCCAGCAGCTTAATCCACGAGCAGTACTTC. As protein: CASSLIHEQYF.

This clonotype was detected only a few times. The chain combines TRBV24-1 with TRBJ2-5; weak D call: TRBD2 (7 bases). CDR1 and CDR2 from the germline V gene are KGHDR and SFDVKD. The CDR3 loop spans 13 amino acids. The ends were cut back, 5 bases at V and 4 bases at J, with 10 bases in the middle. This CDR3 reads CATSVGGRETQYF. CDR3 nucleotides: TGTGCCACCAGTGTCGGGGGGCGAGAGACCCAGTACTTC.

The J gene is TRBJ2-2, the V gene TRBV27; perhaps TRBD2 as D (5 bases). The CDR3 consists of 11 residues. V shed 8 bases and J shed 6 bases, with 7 bases lying between them. From germline, CDR1 is MNHEY and CDR2 SMNVEV (reference sequence). CDR3 in amino acids: CASLAAGELFF. In DNA, the CDR3 is TGTGCCAGCCTAGCTGCCGGGGAGCTGTTTTTT.

This clonotype was seen ten or more times. The chain uses TRBV7-3 and TRBJ1-1; TRBD1 matches 7 bases. The CDR3 sequence is 14 residues long. Germline-derived CDR1 and CDR2 are SGHTA and FQGTGA. V shed 5 bases, J shed 1 base, and the junction held 4 bases outside the gene matches. CDR3 sequence (DNA): TGTGCCAGCAGCCCTGAGGGGGCGAACACTGAAGCTTTCTTT. Translation: CASSPEGANTEAFF.

V is TRBV15 and J is TRBJ2-6, with 8 nucleotides matching TRBD1. CDR3 length: 18 residues. V dropped 5 bases and J dropped 0; count of bases not matched to a gene: 9. Per germline, CDR1 LNHNV and CDR2 YYDKDF (reference sequence). DNA for the CDR3: TGTGCCACCAGCGGAAGACAGGGGAGCCTCTCTGGGGCCAACGTCCTGACTTTC. It is translated as CATSGRQGSLSGANVLTF.

The rearrangement joins TRBV6-1 to TRBJ2-3, with D possibly TRBD2 on 6 matching bases. Looked up from germline, CDR1 is MNHNS and CDR2 is SASEGT. Trimming stripped 6 bases from V and 4 bases from J, with 20 bases between. The CDR3 is 16 residues long. Written as DNA, the CDR3 is TGTGCCAGCAGCTCCCTTCGGGCGGGAAGTTCAGATACGCAGTATTTT. Its translation: CASSSLRAGSSDTQYF.